This TCR beta chain was documented in a study of beta chain features in type 1 diabetes. Background on the study: Patients looked much like healthy donors when it came to age, gender and cell yields. The study's findings and limits: Individuals with type 1 diabetes displayed fewer insertions and more deletions at VDJ junctions. The cDNA sequencing approach could over-represent high-TCR-expressing cells.

Sorting based on CD45RO/CCR7/CD25/CD127/CD95/CD27 separated CD4+ naive, central memory, regulatory and stem cell-like memory cells. Every bit of the isolated RNA underwent reverse transcription, so sequencing read expressed TCRB transcripts. Measured with immunoSEQ multiplex PCR; TCRdb has only the in-frame clones, and not every one. This table holds around 240,000 clones, 9.6% found once. This CDR3 contains 17 residues. With 3 bases clipped from V and 7 bases from J, the junction kept 11 bases outside the gene matches. Germline V lookup: CDR1 SGHRS, CDR2 YFSETQ. This clone came up a few times. Antigen unknown.

This clonotype was obtained from a woman aged 18-29 years in good health. The specimen was naive CD4+ T cells from blood. This chain links TRBV5-1 with TRBJ2-1; 12 bases line up with TRBD2. CDR3 amino acids: CASSWEGGLAGSNEQFF. CDR3 in DNA: TGCGCCAGCAGCTGGGAGGGTGGACTAGCGGGAAGTAATGAGCAGTTCTTC. The full variable domain, with the rest looked up from reference TRBV5-1 and TRBJ2-1, is KAGVTQTPRYLIKTRGQQVTLSCSPISGHRSVSWYQQTPGQGLQFLFEYFSETQRNKGNFPGRFSGRQFSNSRSEMNVSTLELGDSALYLCASSWEGGLAGSNEQFFGPGTRLTVL.